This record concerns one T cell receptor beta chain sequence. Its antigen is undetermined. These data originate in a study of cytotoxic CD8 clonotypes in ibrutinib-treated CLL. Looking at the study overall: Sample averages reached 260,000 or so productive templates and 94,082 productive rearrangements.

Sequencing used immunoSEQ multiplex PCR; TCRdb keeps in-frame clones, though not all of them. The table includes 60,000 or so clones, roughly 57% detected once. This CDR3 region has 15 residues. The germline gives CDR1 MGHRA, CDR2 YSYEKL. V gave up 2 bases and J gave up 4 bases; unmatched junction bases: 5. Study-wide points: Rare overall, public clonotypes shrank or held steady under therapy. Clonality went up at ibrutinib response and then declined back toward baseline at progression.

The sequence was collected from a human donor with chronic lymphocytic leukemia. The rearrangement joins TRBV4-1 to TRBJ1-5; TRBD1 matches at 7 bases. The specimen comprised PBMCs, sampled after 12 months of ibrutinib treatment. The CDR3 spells CASSQRQGQNQPQHF. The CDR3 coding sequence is TGCGCCAGCAGCCAAAGACAGGGTCAAAATCAGCCCCAGCATTTT.